One sample yielded the 14 T cell receptor beta chains listed below, sequenced in a study of blood T cell repertoires in COVID-19. Produced via immunoSEQ multiplex PCR; TCRdb's table is partial and in-frame only. The profile shows 95,000 or so clones, about 86% of them singletons. Sequenced input: peripheral blood. These receptors originate from a man older than 75 with active or convalescent COVID-19.

The J gene is TRBJ2-3, the V gene TRBV4-3, with TRBD2 matching over 7 bases. Germline CDR1 and CDR2: LGHNA and YSLEER. V shed 1 base and J 6 bases; nucleotides not matched to a gene: 7. The CDR3 has 15 residues. CDR3 in DNA: TGCGCCAGCAGCCAAGCGGGAGGTACGGGGGATACGCAGTATTTT. It translates to CASSQAGGTGDTQYF.

The table lists this clone with a count of one. CDR3 bases: TGTGCCAGCAGCTCCGGGACAGGGGGCTTGGACAATCAGCCCCAGCATTTT. This codes for CASSSGTGGLDNQPQHF. This chain connects TRBV9 to TRBJ1-5; TRBD1 agrees at 12 bases. V dropped 4 bases and J dropped 3; count of bases not matched to a gene: 8. Looked up from germline, CDR1 is SGDLS and CDR2 is YYNGEE. The CDR3 extends over 17 amino acids.

This chain links TRBV10-3 with TRBJ2-2; TRBD1 matches at 7 bases. Germline V gene sequence: CDR1 ENHRY, CDR2 SYGVKD. The CDR3 loop spans 17 amino acids. J was trimmed by 0 bases and V by 5 bases; bases with no gene match: 9. The CDR3 spells CAISSPRTGSNTGELFF. The CDR3 bases are TGTGCCATCAGTAGCCCCAGGACAGGCTCGAACACCGGGGAGCTGTTTTTT.

This clone was observed a handful of times. The gene calls are TRBV28 and TRBJ1-5; D gene unclear. CDR1 and CDR2 from the germline V gene are MDHEN and SYDVKM. V gave up 7 bases and J gave up 2 bases, with 12 bases separating them. The CDR3 covers 14 residues. CDR3 DNA sequence: TGTGCCAGCAACCCAAGGAGTGGCAATCAGCCCCAGCATTTT. Protein product: CASNPRSGNQPQHF.

The chain couples TRBV7-8 to TRBJ2-1, with 10 bases that match TRBD1. Germline CDR1 SGHVS, CDR2 FQNEAQ. This CDR3 contains 14 residues. With 5 bases clipped from V and 8 bases from J, the junction kept 6 bases outside the gene matches. The CDR3 DNA follows: TGTGCCAGCAGCGTCCGACAGGGGGCTTATGAGCAGTTCTTC. Its protein product is CASSVRQGAYEQFF. The full variable domain, its missing parts supplied by reference TRBV7-8 and TRBJ2-1, is GAGVSQSPRYKVAKRGQDVALRCDPISGHVSLFWYQQALGQGPEFLTYFQNEAQLDKSGLPSDRFFAERPEGSVSTLKIQRTQQEDSAVYLCASSVRQGAYEQFFGPGTRLTVL.

This rearrangement joins TRBV4-1 to TRBJ1-5; D is possibly TRBD1 (6 bases). Looked up from germline, CDR1 is MGHRA and CDR2 is YSYEKL. The CDR3 runs to 16 residues. V gave up 3 bases and J gave up 7 bases, with 19 bases separating them. The CDR3 protein is CASSQAWNRVEQPQHF. The CDR3 bases are TGCGCCAGCAGCCAGGCTTGGAACAGGGTGGAACAGCCCCAGCATTTT.

V is TRBV18 and J is TRBJ1-5; D is undetermined. The germline V and J ends were trimmed by 5 bases and 4 bases, with 12 bases remaining between them. This CDR3 spans 14 amino acids. Germline V gene data show CDR1 as KGHSH and CDR2 as LQKENI. The CDR3 spells CASSETRSNQPQHF. For the CDR3, the DNA is TGTGCCAGCTCAGAGACAAGGTCGAATCAGCCCCAGCATTTT.

V and J are TRBV6-5 and TRBJ2-7; 9 nucleotides match TRBD1. Unmatched junction bases numbered 5, after V lost 2 bases and J lost 0 bases. In germline, CDR1 is MNHEY, CDR2 SVGAGI. The CDR3 runs to 16 residues. The CDR3 protein is CASSYSGTGLSYEQYF. The DNA of the CDR3 is TGTGCCAGCAGTTACAGCGGGACAGGGCTCTCCTACGAGCAGTACTTC.

The V gene is TRBV11-2, the J gene TRBJ2-5; 8 positions match TRBD2. The CDR3 spans 15 residues. Per the germline V gene, CDR1 is SGHAT and CDR2 is FQNNGV. Unmatched junction bases numbered 5, after V lost 3 bases and J lost 2 bases. The CDR3 is CASSLGSGIQETQYF. The DNA of the CDR3 is TGTGCCAGCAGCTTGGGTAGCGGGATTCAAGAGACCCAGTACTTC.

This clone was seen only a few times. The rearrangement uses TRBV5-5 and TRBJ1-4, with 9 bases fitting TRBD1. Looked up from germline, CDR1 is SGHKS and CDR2 is YYEKEE (reference sequence). The trim removed 6 bases at V and 10 bases at J, leaving 10 bases unmatched. The length of the CDR3 is 14 residues. Here the CDR3 DNA reads TGTGCCAGCAACTCTCGGACAGGGGAAGGAAAACTGTTTTTT. Its protein product is CASNSRTGEGKLFF.

The chain has TRBV5-1 and TRBJ2-2; 8 bases align to TRBD2. The V gene end was trimmed by 6 bases and the J gene end by 3 bases; junction bases not matched to a gene: 13. The CDR3 consists of 17 residues. Germline values: CDR1 SGHRS, CDR2 YFSETQ. The CDR3, as DNA: TGCGCCAGCAACGGGGTAGCTACGGGAGGGGACACCGGGGAGCTGTTTTTT. Translated: CASNGVATGGDTGELFF. Variable domain in full (rest from reference TRBV5-1 and TRBJ2-2): KAGVTQTPRYLIKTRGQQVTLSCSPISGHRSVSWYQQTPGQGLQFLFEYFSETQRNKGNFPGRFSGRQFSNSRSEMNVSTLELGDSALYLCASNGVATGGDTGELFFGEGSRLTVL.

This chain connects TRBV28 to TRBJ1-2; 8 bases map to TRBD1. The CDR3 has 14 amino acids. V lost 1 base to trimming and J lost 4 bases; unmatched junction nucleotides: 2. Germline CDR1 is MDHEN and CDR2 is SYDVKM. The CDR3 bases are TGTGCCAGCAGTTTATCCGGGACAGGCTATGGCTACACCTTC. Translated, it gives CASSLSGTGYGYTF.

The chain carries TRBV9 and TRBJ1-2; 7 bases are shared with TRBD1. The CDR3 loop spans 13 amino acids. V trimming: 3 bases; J trimming: 7 bases; junction bases outside the gene matches: 6. CDR1 is SGDLS, CDR2 YYNGEE, per germline. The chain's CDR3 is CASSGGGTVGYTF. The CDR3 nucleotides are TGTGCCAGCAGCGGAGGGGGGACAGTTGGCTACACCTTC. Combining the CDR3 with reference TRBV9 and TRBJ1-2 gives the whole variable domain DSGVTQTPKHLITATGQRVTLRCSPRSGDLSVYWYQQSLDQGLQFLIQYYNGEERAKGNILERFSAQQFPDLHSELNLSSLELGDSALYFCASSGGGTVGYTFGSGTRLTVV.

The chain recombines TRBV19 with TRBJ2-6; maybe TRBD2 (5 bases). Trimming took off 9 bases at V and 2 bases at J, with 14 bases between the two ends. Germline loops: CDR1 LNHDA, CDR2 SQIVND (reference sequence). This CDR3 spans 15 amino acids. DNA of the CDR3: TGTGCCAGCAGCAAACACGGGGCTGGGGCCAACGTCCTGACTTTC. It codes for CASSKHGAGANVLTF.